This entry describes one TCR beta chain. The target antigen is unknown. This sample stems from a study of cytomegalovirus exposure and HLA in healthy donors. Findings and caveats of the study: Later work associated 16,951 TCR beta sequences with HLA alleles at 0.05 false discovery rate. Presence/absence analysis assumed near-uniform sequencing depth across donors. There were 150 to 200 TCR beta chains listed as cytomegalovirus-associated.

The PCR had 60 Vbeta and 13 Jbeta primers. In the original analysis: About 10 million shared chains were among around 80 million unique TCR beta chains counted in a later analysis. The assay was immunoSEQ multiplex PCR, and TCRdb's table has in-frame clones only and misses some. V and J calls plus clone size are reproduced from that table; the DNA served to infer D and trimming. Of around 100,000 clones detected, 70% appear once; the ten largest clones hold 11%. Trimming stripped 1 base from V and 3 bases from J, with 10 bases between. The germline V gene has CDR1 SGHDT and CDR2 YYEEEE. The CDR3 consists of 14 residues.

The chain uses TRBV5-6 and TRBJ1-2; unclear D gene. The receptor was isolated from a man between 40 and 49 years old in good health and CMV-seropositive. Material: PBMCs. CDR3 nucleotides: TGTGCCAGCAGCTTGCGGGAGCCCTACTATGGCTACACCTTC. Protein: CASSLREPYYGYTF.